The entry below gives a single T cell receptor (beta chain) sequence along with its context. Its antigen is currently unknown. This specimen belongs to a study of CXCR3-negative and CXCR3-positive naive CD8 T cells. Overall study results and limits: Higher TRB CDR3 hydrophobicity marked CXCR3-positive naive cells relative to CXCR3-negative naive cells.

Germline V lookup: CDR1 SGHTA, CDR2 FQGTGA. CDR3 length: 14 residues. Via 5' RACE with UMI labels, TRB cDNA libraries were prepared. TCRdb derives one entry per CDR3 protein from the 5' RACE reads, leaving out DNA. The sample shows tens of thousands of distinct CDR3 sequences, and around 0.62% sits with its ten largest clones. This sequence originates from a human donor in good health. Some clones in this sample may be carry-over from other donors' samples. The chain employs TRBV7-3 and TRBJ2-1; TCRdb picks TRBD1, but there is no DNA to check that call. Sequencing was carried out using naive CXCR3+ CD8+ T cells from blood. Documented subset: CD45RO-CCR7+CD27+CD95- naive CD8+ T cells expressing CXCR3 (TNR3+). This CDR3 is CASSSYQGSNEQFF.